This TCR beta chain was documented in a study of blood T cell repertoires in COVID-19. As for the study in general: Both acute and convalescent COVID-19 samples were obtained from the United States, Italy and Spain. T cells, B-cell-depleted T cells, or PBMCs provided the cDNA or gDNA that served as material.

Authors' analysis steps: Estimation of nucleated cell counts relied on the amplification of reference gene primers. The method was immunoSEQ multiplex PCR; TCRdb's version includes in-frame clones alone and lacks a portion of them. V and J calls and clone size are as listed in that table; D and trimming were resolved from the DNA. The data show approximately 20,000 clones, around 84% seen once. The ends were cut back, 4 bases at V and 9 bases at J, with 10 bases in the middle. Germline V gene sequence: CDR1 SGHVS, CDR2 FNYEAQ. This CDR3 is 12 amino acids long. Sequencing input: peripheral blood. This chain uses TRBV7-6 with TRBJ2-1; TRBD2 might be the D (5 bases). The clonotype was recovered from a man aged 45-60 years with active COVID-19. The CDR3 coding sequence is TGTGCCAGCAGCTCCGCGACTACTGAGCAGTTCTTC. Translation gives CASSSATTEQFF.